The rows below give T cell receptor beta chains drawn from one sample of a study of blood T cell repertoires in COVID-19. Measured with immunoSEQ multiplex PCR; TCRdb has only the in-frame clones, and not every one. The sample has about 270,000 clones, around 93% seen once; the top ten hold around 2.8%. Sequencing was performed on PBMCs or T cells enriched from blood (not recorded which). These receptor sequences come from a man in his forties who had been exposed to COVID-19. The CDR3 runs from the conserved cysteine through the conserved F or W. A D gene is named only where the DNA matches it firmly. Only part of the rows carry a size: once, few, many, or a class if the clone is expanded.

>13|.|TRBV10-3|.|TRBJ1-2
CAINRLKGDGYTF
TGTGCCATCAACAGACTCAAAGGGGATGGCTACACCTTC
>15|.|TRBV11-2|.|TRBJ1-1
CASSPQGTLYTEAFF
TGTGCCAGCAGCCCCCAGGGGACCTTGTACACTGAAGCTTTCTTT
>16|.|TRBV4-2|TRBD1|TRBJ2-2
CASSQVPGQGTGELFF
TGTGCCAGCAGCCAAGTACCGGGACAGGGGACCGGGGAGCTGTTTTTT
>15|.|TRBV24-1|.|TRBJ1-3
CATSDPREEGNTIYF
TGTGCCACCAGTGACCCCCGGGAGGAAGGAAACACCATATATTTT
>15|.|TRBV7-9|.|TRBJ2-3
CASSLVQGSTDTQYF
TGTGCCAGCAGCTTAGTTCAGGGGAGCACAGATACGCAGTATTTT
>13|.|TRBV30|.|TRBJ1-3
CAWSSGLGNTIYF
TGTGCCTGGAGTTCGGGTTTAGGAAACACCATATATTTT
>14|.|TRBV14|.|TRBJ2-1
CASSQDSRMDEQFF
TGTGCCAGCAGCCAAGATTCGAGGATGGATGAGCAGTTCTTC
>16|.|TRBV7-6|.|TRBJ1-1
CASSPRQGALNTEAFF
TGTGCCAGCAGCCCCCGTCAAGGGGCCTTGAACACTGAAGCTTTCTTT
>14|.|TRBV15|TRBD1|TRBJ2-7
CATSSRQGANEQYF
TGTGCCACCAGCTCCCGACAGGGGGCCAACGAGCAGTACTTC
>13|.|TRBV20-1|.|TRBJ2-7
CSASGGRPLGQYF
TGCAGTGCTAGTGGCGGGCGCCCCCTAGGGCAGTACTTC
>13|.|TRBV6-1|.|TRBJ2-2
CASSEALPGELFF
TGTGCCAGCAGTGAAGCGCTTCCGGGAGAGCTGTTTTTT
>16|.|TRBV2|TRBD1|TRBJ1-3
CASSVSGQGSGNTIYF
TGTGCCAGCAGCGTCTCTGGACAGGGCTCTGGAAACACCATATATTTT
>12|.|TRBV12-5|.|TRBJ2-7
CALRGSGDEQYF
TGTGCCCTCCGGGGTAGCGGCGACGAGCAGTACTTC
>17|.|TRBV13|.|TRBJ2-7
CASSPDTRQGRNYEQYF
TGTGCCAGCAGCCCAGACACGCGGCAGGGTAGGAACTACGAGCAGTACTTC
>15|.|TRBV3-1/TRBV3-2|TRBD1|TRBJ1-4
CASSQPTGLGEKLFF
TGTGCCAGCAGCCAACCGACAGGGCTGGGGGAAAAACTGTTTTTT
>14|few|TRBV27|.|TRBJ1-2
CASRLAGANYGYTF
TGTGCCAGCAGGCTCGCGGGGGCTAACTATGGCTACACCTTC
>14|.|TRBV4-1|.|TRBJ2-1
CASSQPRENNEQFF
TGCGCCAGCAGCCAACCCCGGGAGAACAATGAGCAGTTCTTC
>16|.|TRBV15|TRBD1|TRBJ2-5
CATGTRAGGGLETQYF
TGTGCCACAGGGACTCGAGCAGGGGGCGGACTAGAGACCCAGTACTTC
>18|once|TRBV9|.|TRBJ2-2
CASSDHSRSTANTGELFF
TGTGCCAGCAGCGACCATTCAAGATCTACAGCGAACACCGGGGAGCTGTTTTTT
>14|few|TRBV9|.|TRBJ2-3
CASSARQNPDTQYF
TGTGCCAGCAGCGCAAGACAGAATCCAGATACGCAGTATTTT
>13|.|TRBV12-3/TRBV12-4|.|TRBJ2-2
CASRSRVTGELFF
TGTGCCAGCCGCTCGCGGGTCACCGGGGAGCTGTTTTTT
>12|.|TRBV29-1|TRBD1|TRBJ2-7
CSGWTGTREQYF
TGCAGCGGATGGACAGGGACCCGCGAGCAGTACTTC
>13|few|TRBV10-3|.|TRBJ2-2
CAISDQNTGELFF
TGTGCCATCAGTGACCAGAACACCGGGGAGCTGTTTTTT
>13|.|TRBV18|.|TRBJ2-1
CASSPRLINEQFF
TGTGCCAGCTCACCACGACTAATCAATGAGCAGTTCTTC
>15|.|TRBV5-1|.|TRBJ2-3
CASSSGRSNTDTQYF
TGCGCCAGCAGCAGCGGACGGTCCAACACAGATACGCAGTATTTT
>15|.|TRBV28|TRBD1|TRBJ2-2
CASSDGTANTGELFF
TGTGCCAGCAGCGACGGGACAGCGAACACCGGGGAGCTGTTTTTT
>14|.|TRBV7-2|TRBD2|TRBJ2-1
CASSHTSGRGEQFF
TGTGCCAGCAGCCACACTAGCGGGAGGGGTGAGCAGTTCTTC
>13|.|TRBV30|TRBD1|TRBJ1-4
CAWDRGTNEKLFF
TGTGCCTGGGACAGGGGAACTAATGAAAAACTGTTTTTT
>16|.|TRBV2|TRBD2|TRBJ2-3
CASSAEGGRNADTQYF
TGTGCCAGCAGTGCTGAGGGAGGGAGAAACGCAGATACGCAGTATTTT
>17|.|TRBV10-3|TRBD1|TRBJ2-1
CAIKNVHGTGDYNEQFF
TGTGCCATCAAAAACGTCCACGGGACAGGAGACTACAATGAGCAGTTCTTC
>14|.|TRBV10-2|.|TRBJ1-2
CASRSYRDDYGYTF
TGCGCCAGCAGATCATACAGGGACGACTATGGCTACACCTTC
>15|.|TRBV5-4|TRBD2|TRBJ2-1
CASSYSGISYNEQFF
TGTGCCAGCAGTTATAGCGGGATCTCCTACAATGAGCAGTTCTTC
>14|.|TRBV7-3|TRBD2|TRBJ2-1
CASSAATSGRRQFF
TGTGCCAGCAGCGCGGCGACTAGCGGGAGGAGGCAGTTCTTC
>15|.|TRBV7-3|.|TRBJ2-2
CASSPPGQDTGELFF
TGTGCCAGCAGCCCACCGGGACAAGACACCGGGGAGCTGTTTTTT
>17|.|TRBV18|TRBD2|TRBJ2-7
CASSPLAGGNSSYEQYF
TGTGCCAGCTCACCACTAGCGGGAGGCAATAGCTCCTACGAGCAGTACTTC
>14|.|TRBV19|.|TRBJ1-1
CASSMYRSGAEAFF
TGTGCCAGTAGTATGTACAGGTCGGGAGCTGAAGCTTTCTTT
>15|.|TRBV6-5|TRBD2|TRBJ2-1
CASSSERERVREQFF
TGTGCCAGCAGTTCCGAGCGGGAGAGGGTAAGGGAGCAGTTCTTC
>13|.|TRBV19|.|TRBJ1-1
CASSIGRNTEAFF
TGTGCCAGTAGTATTGGCAGGAACACTGAAGCTTTCTTT
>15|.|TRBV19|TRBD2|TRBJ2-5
CASIQTSGSFETQYF
TGTGCCAGTATCCAGACTAGCGGGAGCTTCGAGACCCAGTACTTC
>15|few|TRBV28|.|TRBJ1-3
CASETKQVTGNTIYF
TGTGCCAGCGAGACAAAACAGGTTACTGGAAACACCATATATTTT
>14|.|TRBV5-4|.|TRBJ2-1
CASSLRGLGNEQFF
TGTGCCAGCAGCTTGAGGGGTCTGGGTAATGAGCAGTTCTTC
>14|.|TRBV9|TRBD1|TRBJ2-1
CASSVEQGADEQFF
TGTGCCAGCAGCGTAGAACAGGGGGCAGATGAGCAGTTCTTC
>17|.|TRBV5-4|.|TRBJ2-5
CASSLGVVSALQETQYF
TGTGCCAGCAGCTTGGGGGTGGTGTCAGCGTTACAAGAGACCCAGTACTTC
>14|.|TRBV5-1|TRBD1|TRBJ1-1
CASSLDRVSTEAFF
TGCGCCAGCAGCCTCGACAGGGTGTCGACTGAAGCTTTCTTT
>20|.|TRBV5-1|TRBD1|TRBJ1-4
CASSLVGDRTGGATNEKLFF
TGCGCCAGCAGCTTGGTTGGGGATAGGACAGGGGGAGCAACTAATGAAAAACTGTTTTTT
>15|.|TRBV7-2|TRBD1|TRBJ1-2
CASSLARQGSYGYTF
TGTGCCAGCAGCTTAGCGCGACAGGGGAGCTATGGCTACACCTTC
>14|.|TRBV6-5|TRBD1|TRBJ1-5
CASEDRVVGQPQHF
TGTGCCAGCGAAGACAGGGTGGTGGGCCAGCCCCAGCATTTT
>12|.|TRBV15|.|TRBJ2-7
CATSSSTYEQYF
TGTGCCACCAGCAGCAGTACCTACGAGCAGTACTTC
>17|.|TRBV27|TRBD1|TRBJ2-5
CASSPGTGGRDQETQYF
TGTGCCAGCAGTCCCGGGACAGGGGGACGGGACCAAGAGACCCAGTACTTC
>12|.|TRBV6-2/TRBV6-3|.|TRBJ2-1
CASSYTSNEQFF
TGTGCCAGCAGTTACACTTCTAATGAGCAGTTCTTC
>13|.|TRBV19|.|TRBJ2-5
CASRTTGQETQYF
TGTGCCAGTAGGACGACAGGACAAGAGACCCAGTACTTC
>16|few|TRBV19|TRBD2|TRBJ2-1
CASSRPSGLVYNEQFF
TGTGCCAGTAGTCGGCCATCGGGACTAGTCTACAATGAGCAGTTCTTC
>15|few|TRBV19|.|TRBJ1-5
CASSLLGPLNQPQHF
TGTGCCAGTAGTCTCCTCGGTCCTCTCAATCAGCCCCAGCATTTT
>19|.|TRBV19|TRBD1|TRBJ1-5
CASTLSRGFSNNGNQPQHF
TGTGCCAGTACCTTATCCAGGGGGTTCAGTAATAACGGCAATCAGCCCCAGCATTTT
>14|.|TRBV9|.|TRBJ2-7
CASSVEGAHYEQYF
TGTGCCAGCAGCGTAGAAGGGGCTCACTACGAGCAGTACTTC